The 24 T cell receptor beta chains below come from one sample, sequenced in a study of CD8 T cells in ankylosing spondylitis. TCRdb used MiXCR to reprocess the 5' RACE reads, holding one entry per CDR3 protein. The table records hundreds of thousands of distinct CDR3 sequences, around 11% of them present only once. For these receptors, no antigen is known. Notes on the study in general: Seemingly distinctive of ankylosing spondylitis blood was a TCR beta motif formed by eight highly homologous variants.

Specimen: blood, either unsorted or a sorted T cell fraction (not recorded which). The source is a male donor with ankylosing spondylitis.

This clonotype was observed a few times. The CDR3 DNA reads TGTGCCAGCAGTTTAAGGGCCATCAATCAGCCCCAGCATTTT. The encoded protein is CASSLRAINQPQHF. This rearrangement joins TRBV12-3 or TRBV12-4 to TRBJ1-5; no firm D call. The CDR3 has 14 amino acids. Trimming cost V 2 bases and J 3 bases, with 8 bases left between them.

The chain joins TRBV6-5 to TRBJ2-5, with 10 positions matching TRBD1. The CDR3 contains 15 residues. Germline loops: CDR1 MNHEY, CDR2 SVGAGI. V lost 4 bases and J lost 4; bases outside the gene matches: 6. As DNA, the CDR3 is TGTGCCAGCAGTTTCCGGGACAGGGGACGAGAGACCCAGTACTTC. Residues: CASSFRDRGRETQYF.

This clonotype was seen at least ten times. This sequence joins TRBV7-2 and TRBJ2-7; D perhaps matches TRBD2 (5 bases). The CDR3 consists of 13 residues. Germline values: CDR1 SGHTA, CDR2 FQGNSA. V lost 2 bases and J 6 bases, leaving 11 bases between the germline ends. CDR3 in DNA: TGTGCCAGCAGCTTATTGCTAGCAAGCGAGCAGTACTTC. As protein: CASSLLLASEQYF.

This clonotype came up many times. CDR3 coding DNA: TGCAGCGTATACTCAGGGTCAGAGACCCAGTACTTC. It encodes CSVYSGSETQYF. The gene calls are TRBV29-1 and TRBJ2-5, with D possibly being TRBD1 (5 bases). Trimming left V 6 bases short and J 4 bases short, with 12 bases between. The length of the CDR3 is 12 residues. The germline V gene has CDR1 SQVTM and CDR2 ANQGSEA.

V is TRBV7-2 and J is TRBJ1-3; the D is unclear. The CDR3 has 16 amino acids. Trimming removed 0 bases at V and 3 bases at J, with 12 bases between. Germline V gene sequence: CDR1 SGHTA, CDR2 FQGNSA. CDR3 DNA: TGTGCCAGCAGCTTAGCTTCCGCGGGGAGTGGAAACACCATATATTTT. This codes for CASSLASAGSGNTIYF.

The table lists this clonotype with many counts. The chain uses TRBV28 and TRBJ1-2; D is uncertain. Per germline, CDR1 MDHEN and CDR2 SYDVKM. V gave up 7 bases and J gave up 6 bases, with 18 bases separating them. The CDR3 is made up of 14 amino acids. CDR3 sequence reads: CASTTQQGRDGYTF. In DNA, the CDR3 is TGTGCCAGCACAACCCAACAAGGGCGGGATGGCTACACCTTC.

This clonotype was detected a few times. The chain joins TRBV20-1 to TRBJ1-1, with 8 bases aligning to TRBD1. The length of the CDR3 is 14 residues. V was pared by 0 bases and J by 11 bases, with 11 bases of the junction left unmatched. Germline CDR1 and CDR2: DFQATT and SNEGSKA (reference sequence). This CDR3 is CSARDPRGQVVAFF. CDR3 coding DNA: TGCAGTGCTAGAGATCCCAGGGGGCAAGTGGTCGCTTTCTTT.

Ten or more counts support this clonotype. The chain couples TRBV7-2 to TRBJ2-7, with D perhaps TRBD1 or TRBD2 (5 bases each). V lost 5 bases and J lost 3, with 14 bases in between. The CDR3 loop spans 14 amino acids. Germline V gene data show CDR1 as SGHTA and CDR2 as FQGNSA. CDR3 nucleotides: TGTGCCAGCAGCGCGGGTAGGGGAGTCTACGAGCAGTACTTC. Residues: CASSAGRGVYEQYF.

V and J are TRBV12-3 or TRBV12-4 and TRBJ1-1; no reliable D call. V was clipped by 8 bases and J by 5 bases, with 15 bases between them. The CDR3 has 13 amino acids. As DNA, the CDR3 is TGTGCCAGCCGGGCACCCCCTCAAACTGAAGCTTTCTTT. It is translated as CASRAPPQTEAFF.

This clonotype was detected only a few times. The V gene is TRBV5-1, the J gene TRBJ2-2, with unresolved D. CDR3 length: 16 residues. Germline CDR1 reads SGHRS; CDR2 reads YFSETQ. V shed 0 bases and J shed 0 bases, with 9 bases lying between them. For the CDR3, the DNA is TGCGCCAGCAGCTTGGAAACGAATGCGAACACCGGGGAGCTGTTTTTT. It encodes CASSLETNANTGELFF.

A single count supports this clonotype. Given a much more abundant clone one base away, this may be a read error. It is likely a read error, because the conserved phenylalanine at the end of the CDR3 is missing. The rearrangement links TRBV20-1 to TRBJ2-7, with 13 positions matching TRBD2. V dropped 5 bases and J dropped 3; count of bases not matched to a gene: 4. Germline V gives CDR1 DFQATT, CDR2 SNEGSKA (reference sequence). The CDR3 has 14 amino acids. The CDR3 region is CSASGLAGVYEQYS. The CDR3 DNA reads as TGCAGTGCTTCAGGACTAGCGGGAGTCTACGAGCAGTACTCC.

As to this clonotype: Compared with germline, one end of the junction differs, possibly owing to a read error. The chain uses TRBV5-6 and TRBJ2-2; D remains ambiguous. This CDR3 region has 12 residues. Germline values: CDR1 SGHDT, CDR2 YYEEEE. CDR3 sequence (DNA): TGTGCCATCAGCTTGGGTCCCGGGGAGCTGTTTTTT. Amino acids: CAISLGPGELFF.

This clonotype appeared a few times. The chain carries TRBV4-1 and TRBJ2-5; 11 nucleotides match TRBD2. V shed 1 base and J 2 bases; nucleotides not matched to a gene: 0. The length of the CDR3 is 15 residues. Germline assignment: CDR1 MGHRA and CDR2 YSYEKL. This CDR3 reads CASSQGLAGQETQYF. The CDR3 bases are TGCGCCAGCAGCCAAGGACTAGCGGGGCAAGAGACCCAGTACTTC.

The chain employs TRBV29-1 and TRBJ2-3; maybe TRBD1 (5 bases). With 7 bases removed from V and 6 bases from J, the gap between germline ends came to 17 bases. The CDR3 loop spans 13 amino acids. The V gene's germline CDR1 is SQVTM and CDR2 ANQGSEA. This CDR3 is CSALARVGDTQYF. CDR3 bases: TGCAGCGCTTTAGCCAGGGTGGGGGATACGCAGTATTTT.

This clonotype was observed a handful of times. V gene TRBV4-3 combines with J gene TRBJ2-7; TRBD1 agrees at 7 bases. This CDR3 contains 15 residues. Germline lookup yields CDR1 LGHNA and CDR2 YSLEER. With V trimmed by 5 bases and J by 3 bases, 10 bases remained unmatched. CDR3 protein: CASSSQTGTYYEQYF. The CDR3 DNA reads TGCGCCAGCAGCTCCCAGACAGGGACCTACTACGAGCAGTACTTC.

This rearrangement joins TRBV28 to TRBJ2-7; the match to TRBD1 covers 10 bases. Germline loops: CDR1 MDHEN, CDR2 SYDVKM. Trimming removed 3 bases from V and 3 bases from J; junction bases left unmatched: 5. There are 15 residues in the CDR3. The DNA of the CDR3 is TGTGCCAGCAGTTTGCTCGGGACAGGGGTCTACGAGCAGTACTTC. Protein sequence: CASSLLGTGVYEQYF.

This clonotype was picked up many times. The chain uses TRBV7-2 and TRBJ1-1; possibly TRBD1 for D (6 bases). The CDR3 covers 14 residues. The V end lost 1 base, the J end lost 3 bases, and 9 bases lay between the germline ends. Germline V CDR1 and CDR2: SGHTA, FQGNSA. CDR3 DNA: TGTGCCAGCAGCTTAGGACAGGTCTACACTGAAGCTTTCTTT. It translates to CASSLGQVYTEAFF.

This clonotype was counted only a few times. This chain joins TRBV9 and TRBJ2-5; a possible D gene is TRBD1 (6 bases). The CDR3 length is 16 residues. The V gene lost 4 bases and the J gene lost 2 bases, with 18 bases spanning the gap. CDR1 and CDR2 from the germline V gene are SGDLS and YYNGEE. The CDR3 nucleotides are TGTGCCAGCAGCAGGGCAGGGGCTTTGATTCAAGAGACCCAGTACTTC. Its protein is CASSRAGALIQETQYF.

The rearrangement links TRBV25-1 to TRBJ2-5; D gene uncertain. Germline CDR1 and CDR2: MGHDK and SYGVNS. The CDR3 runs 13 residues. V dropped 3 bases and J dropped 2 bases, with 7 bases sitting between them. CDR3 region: CASSDMDQETQYF. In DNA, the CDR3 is TGTGCCAGCAGTGATATGGATCAAGAGACCCAGTACTTC.

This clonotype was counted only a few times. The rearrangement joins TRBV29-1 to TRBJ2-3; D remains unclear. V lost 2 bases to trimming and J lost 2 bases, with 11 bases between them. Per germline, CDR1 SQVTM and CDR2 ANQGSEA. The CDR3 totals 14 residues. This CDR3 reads CSVESSYNTDTQYF. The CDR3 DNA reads TGCAGCGTTGAATCTTCTTACAACACAGATACGCAGTATTTT.

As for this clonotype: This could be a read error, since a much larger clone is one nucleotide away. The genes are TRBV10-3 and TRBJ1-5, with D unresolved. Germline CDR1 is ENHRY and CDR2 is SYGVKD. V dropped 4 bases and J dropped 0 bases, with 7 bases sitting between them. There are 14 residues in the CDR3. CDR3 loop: CAISGGNSNQPQHF. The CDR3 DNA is TGTGCCATCAGTGGGGGTAATAGCAATCAGCCCCAGCATTTT.

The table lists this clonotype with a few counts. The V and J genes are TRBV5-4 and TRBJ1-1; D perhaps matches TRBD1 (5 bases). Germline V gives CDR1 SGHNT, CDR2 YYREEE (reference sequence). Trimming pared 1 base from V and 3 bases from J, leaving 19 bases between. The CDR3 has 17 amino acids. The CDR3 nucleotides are TGTGCCAGCAGCTTGAGTAGGCCAGGGAGGTTGGACACTGAAGCTTTCTTT. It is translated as CASSLSRPGRLDTEAFF.

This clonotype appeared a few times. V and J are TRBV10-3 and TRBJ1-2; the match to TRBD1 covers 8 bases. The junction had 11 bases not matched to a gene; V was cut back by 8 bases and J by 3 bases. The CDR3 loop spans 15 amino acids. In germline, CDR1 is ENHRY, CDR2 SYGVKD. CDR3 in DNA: TGTGCCATCGCGGACAGGGTTTCTCCTGACTATGGCTACACCTTC. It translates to CAIADRVSPDYGYTF.

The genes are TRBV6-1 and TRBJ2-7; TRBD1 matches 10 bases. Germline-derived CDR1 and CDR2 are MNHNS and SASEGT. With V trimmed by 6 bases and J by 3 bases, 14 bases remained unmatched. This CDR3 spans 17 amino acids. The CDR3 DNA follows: TGTGCCAGCAGAATGAGAGCCGGGACAGGGGATTTCTACGAGCAGTACTTC. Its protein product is CASRMRAGTGDFYEQYF.